This T cell receptor (beta chain) is from a study of shared clonotypes between healthy human individuals. V lost 2 bases and J lost 9; bases outside the gene matches: 7. CDR1 and CDR2 from the germline V gene are MNHNS and SASEGT. The CDR3 is made up of 13 amino acids. The table came from immunoSEQ multiplex PCR; TCRdb's copy has only in-frame clones and leaves some out. This table has about 480,000 clones, around 74% appearing once. The donors, healthy adults who were HIV-negative, had experienced no recent acute infections or vaccinations. The clonotype was recovered from a woman aged 40 to 55 in good health. Some clones in this sample may be carry-over from other donors' samples. The rearrangement links TRBV6-1 to TRBJ2-7; 7 positions agree with TRBD1. Sample: PBMCs. The CDR3 sequence is CASSERDRLRQYF. CDR3 nucleotide sequence: TGTGCCAGCAGTGAAAGGGACAGACTTCGGCAGTACTTC.